The clone carrying this TCR beta chain has only one observation. Trimming took off 2 bases at V and 1 base at J, with 9 bases between the two ends. CDR1 is SQVTM, CDR2 ANQGSEA, per germline. CDR3 length equals 13 residues. Per the original methods: Reference gene primers were amplified, and this amplification served to estimate nucleated cell counts. TCRdb keeps only in-frame clones here, not all; method: immunoSEQ multiplex PCR. The DNA gave D and trimming, while V, J and clone size come from that table. Of tens of thousands of clones in the sample, almost 90% were seen once. The data derive from a study of blood T cell repertoires in COVID-19. Across the study: Samples came from the United States, Italy and Spain, spanning acute and convalescent COVID-19. T cells, B-cell-depleted T cells, or PBMCs supplied cDNA or gDNA.

The clonotype originates from a man aged 45-60 years with active COVID-19. Sequences were obtained from peripheral blood. The chain carries TRBV29-1 and TRBJ2-7, with unresolved D. CDR3 coding DNA: TGCAGCGTTGAAAACATCGGGTCCTACGAGCAGTACTTC. Translated: CSVENIGSYEQYF.